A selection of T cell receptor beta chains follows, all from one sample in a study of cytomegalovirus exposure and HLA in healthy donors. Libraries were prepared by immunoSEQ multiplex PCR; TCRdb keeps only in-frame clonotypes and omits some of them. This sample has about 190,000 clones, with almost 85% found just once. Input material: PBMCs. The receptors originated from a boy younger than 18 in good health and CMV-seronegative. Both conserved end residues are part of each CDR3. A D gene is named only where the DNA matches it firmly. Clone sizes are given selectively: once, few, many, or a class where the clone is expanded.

CDR3nt: TGTGCCAGCAGTTCGAGCGGGAGGGAACAGTTCTTC; CDR3aa: CASSSSGREQFF; j_gene: TRBJ2-1; v_gene: TRBV27; d_gene: TRBD2; abundance: once
CDR3nt: TGTGCCAGCAGTTCGACAGGGACGAATGAAAAACTGTTTTTT; CDR3aa: CASSSTGTNEKLFF; j_gene: TRBJ1-4; v_gene: TRBV25-1; d_gene: TRBD1; abundance: -
CDR3nt: TGTGCCAGCAGCTCCAAACAGGGGCTAACGAACACCGGGGAGCTGTTTTTT; CDR3aa: CASSSKQGLTNTGELFF; j_gene: TRBJ2-2; v_gene: TRBV13; d_gene: TRBD1; abundance: -
CDR3nt: TGCGCCAGCAGCTTCGGGGGGAGGGACGGAGAGACCCAGTACTTC; CDR3aa: CASSFGGRDGETQYF; j_gene: TRBJ2-5; v_gene: TRBV5-1; d_gene: TRBD2; abundance: -
CDR3nt: TGTGCCAGCAGCCCCGGGGAGGCGTATCAAGAGACCCAGTACTTC; CDR3aa: CASSPGEAYQETQYF; j_gene: TRBJ2-5; v_gene: TRBV11-2; d_gene: -; abundance: -
CDR3nt: TGTGCCAGCAGTGAGGTTCCCAGGGCGCGGAATTCACCCCTCCACTTT; CDR3aa: CASSEVPRARNSPLHF; j_gene: TRBJ1-6; v_gene: TRBV6-1; d_gene: -; abundance: -
CDR3nt: TGTGCCAGCAGCTTGCCAGGGGGAAATGAGCAGTTCTTC; CDR3aa: CASSLPGGNEQFF; j_gene: TRBJ2-1; v_gene: TRBV5-5; d_gene: TRBD1; abundance: few
CDR3nt: TGTGCCAGTACCTCGGGACTAGCGGAGCACACAGATACGCAGTATTTT; CDR3aa: CASTSGLAEHTDTQYF; j_gene: TRBJ2-3; v_gene: TRBV19; d_gene: TRBD2; abundance: -
CDR3nt: TGTGCCAGCAGGCTGGGTCGGGGGTCTTCCTACGAGCAGTACTTC; CDR3aa: CASRLGRGSSYEQYF; j_gene: TRBJ2-7; v_gene: TRBV2; d_gene: -; abundance: once
CDR3nt: TGTGCTAGTGGTCCGACTAGCGGGGGAACAGATACGCAGTATTTT; CDR3aa: CASGPTSGGTDTQYF; j_gene: TRBJ2-3; v_gene: TRBV12-5; d_gene: TRBD2; abundance: -
CDR3nt: TGTGCCAGCTCAAAACTAGCGGGAGATACAGATACGCAGTATTTT; CDR3aa: CASSKLAGDTDTQYF; j_gene: TRBJ2-3; v_gene: TRBV18; d_gene: TRBD2; abundance: -
CDR3nt: TGTGCCTGGAGTCTCGCAGGGGGTTGGACTGAAGCTTTCTTT; CDR3aa: CAWSLAGGWTEAFF; j_gene: TRBJ1-1; v_gene: TRBV30; d_gene: TRBD1; abundance: -
CDR3nt: TGTGCCAGCAGCTTGGTCCCGACCGGGACTACTTCAGATACGCAGTATTTT; CDR3aa: CASSLVPTGTTSDTQYF; j_gene: TRBJ2-3; v_gene: TRBV7-3; d_gene: TRBD2; abundance: -
CDR3nt: TGTGCCAGCAGCTTAGGGGGGGGCGGCACTGAAGCTTTCTTT; CDR3aa: CASSLGGGGTEAFF; j_gene: TRBJ1-1; v_gene: TRBV7-2; d_gene: -; abundance: -
CDR3nt: TGTGCCAGCAAGGGGGGGAGGCGGGGGGGCCACCAAGAGACCCAGTACTTC; CDR3aa: CASKGGRRGGHQETQYF; j_gene: TRBJ2-5; v_gene: TRBV2; d_gene: TRBD2; abundance: -
CDR3nt: TGTGCCAGCAGCTTAGGCATACAGGTCCTCTCCTACGAGCAGTACTTC; CDR3aa: CASSLGIQVLSYEQYF; j_gene: TRBJ2-7; v_gene: TRBV11-2; d_gene: -; abundance: once